What follows is one T cell receptor (beta chain) and its context. Germline V gene lookup returns CDR1 SGHNT and CDR2 YENEEA. CDR3 length equals 14 residues. Deletions cut 2 bases from V and 8 bases from J, with 13 bases between. Per the study methods: It was from reference gene primer amplification that nucleated cell counts were estimated. Repertoires were generated with immunoSEQ multiplex PCR, while TCRdb's copy carries only in-frame clones and drops some. V and J calls and clone size are those listed in that table; D and trimming were worked out from the DNA. The table has roughly 200,000 clones, around nine tenths seen once. The sample belongs to a study of blood T cell repertoires in COVID-19. Across the whole study: The United States, Italy and Spain were the sources of the acute and convalescent COVID-19 samples. In each case, the material was cDNA or gDNA derived from T cells, B-cell-depleted T cells, or PBMCs.

The chain uses TRBV11-3 and TRBJ2-4, with TRBD1 as a possible D gene (5 bases). Sequenced material: peripheral blood. The TCR comes from a man between 60 and 70 years old who had recovered from COVID-19. The DNA of the CDR3 is TGTGCCAGCAGCTTAACCCAAGACAGTGACATTCAGTACTTC. Protein product: CASSLTQDSDIQYF.